The sequence of this TCR beta chain was determined in a study of blood T cell repertoires in COVID-19. About the study: Some COVID-19 samples were acute and others convalescent; all came from the United States, Italy and Spain.

Authors' methods: For nucleated cells, counts were estimated from reference gene primer amplification. Sequencing used immunoSEQ multiplex PCR; TCRdb keeps in-frame clones, though not all of them. V, J and clone size are taken as reported in that table, and D and trimming were inferred from the DNA itself. Among 200,000 to 300,000 clones listed, over 75% were seen once. The V and J ends lost 1 base and 2 bases, in that order; junction bases with no gene match: 7. The length of the CDR3 is 16 residues. Germline CDR1 SGDLS, CDR2 YYNGEE. The sequenced material came from peripheral blood. The clonotype was recovered from a human donor in a cohort sampled during active COVID-19. The chain employs TRBV9 and TRBJ2-3, with TRBD1 matching over 7 bases. The CDR3 is CASSVFDRAYTDTQYF. CDR3 nucleotides: TGTGCCAGCAGCGTATTTGACAGGGCGTACACAGATACGCAGTATTTT.